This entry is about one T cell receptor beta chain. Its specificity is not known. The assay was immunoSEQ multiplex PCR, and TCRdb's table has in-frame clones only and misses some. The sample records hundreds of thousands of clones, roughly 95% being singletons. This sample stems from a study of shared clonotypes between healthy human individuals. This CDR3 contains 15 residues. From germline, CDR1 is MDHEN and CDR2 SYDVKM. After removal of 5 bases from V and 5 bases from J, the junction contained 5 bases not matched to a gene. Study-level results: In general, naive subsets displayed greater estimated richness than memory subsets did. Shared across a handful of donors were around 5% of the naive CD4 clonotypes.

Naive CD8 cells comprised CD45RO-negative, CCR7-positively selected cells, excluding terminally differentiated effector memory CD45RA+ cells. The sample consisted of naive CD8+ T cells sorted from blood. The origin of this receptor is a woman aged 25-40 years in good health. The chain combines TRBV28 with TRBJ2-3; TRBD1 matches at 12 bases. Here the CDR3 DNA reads TGTGCCAGCAGTCGCGGGACAGGGGGCTTAGATACGCAGTATTTT. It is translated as CASSRGTGGLDTQYF.